This record covers a single T cell receptor beta chain. Antigen unknown. V was shortened by 4 bases and J by 0 bases, with 7 bases between the two germline ends. The CDR3 is 14 residues long. Germline CDR1 and CDR2: LNHDA and SQIVND (reference sequence). Data came from immunoSEQ multiplex PCR; TCRdb stores just in-frame clones and leaves some out. Of about 13,000 clones listed, 28% are singletons. The entry originates in a study of T cells in localized non-small cell lung cancer. Overall study results and limits: Blood T cell density predicted longer survival; adjacent-lung clonality, shorter. The tumor had only one region sequenced, so heterogeneity remains possible. The appearance of a median around 57 of the top 100 tumor clones was seen in adjacent lung. Maximal T cell clonality occurred in uninvolved adjacent lung, with tumor ranking below it.

This chain joins TRBV19 and TRBJ1-3, with D possibly being TRBD1 (6 bases). Sequenced material: lung tumor tissue, taken before any cancer treatment. The receptor was isolated from an older female donor with stage I lung adenocarcinoma. The CDR3 DNA reads TGTGCCAGTAGTAAAGGGGGCTCTGGAAACACCATATATTTT. Translated, it gives CASSKGGSGNTIYF.